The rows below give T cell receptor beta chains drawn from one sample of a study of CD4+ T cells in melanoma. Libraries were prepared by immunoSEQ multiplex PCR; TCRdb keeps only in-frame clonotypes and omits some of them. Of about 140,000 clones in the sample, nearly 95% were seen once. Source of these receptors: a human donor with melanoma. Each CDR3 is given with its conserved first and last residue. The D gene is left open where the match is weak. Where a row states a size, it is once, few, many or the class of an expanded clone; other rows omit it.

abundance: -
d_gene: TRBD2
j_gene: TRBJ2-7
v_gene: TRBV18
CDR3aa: CASSPSAGGGDEQYF
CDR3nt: TGTGCCAGCTCACCATCAGCGGGCGGGGGAGACGAGCAGTACTTC

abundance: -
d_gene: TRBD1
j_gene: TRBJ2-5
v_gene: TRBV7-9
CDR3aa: CASSQGQPQETQYF
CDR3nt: TGTGCCAGCAGCCAGGGACAGCCCCAAGAGACCCAGTACTTC

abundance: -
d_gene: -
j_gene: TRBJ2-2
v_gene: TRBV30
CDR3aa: CAWSVARVVTGELFF
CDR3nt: TGTGCCTGGAGTGTGGCCAGGGTTGTAACCGGGGAGCTGTTTTTT

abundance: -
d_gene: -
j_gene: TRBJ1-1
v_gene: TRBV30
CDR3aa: CAWSVPGRGPSHTEAFF
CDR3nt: TGTGCCTGGAGTGTACCAGGACGGGGGCCGTCCCACACTGAAGCTTTCTTT

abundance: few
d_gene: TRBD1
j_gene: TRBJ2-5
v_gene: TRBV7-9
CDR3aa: CASSPRDREKTQYF
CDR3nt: TGTGCCAGCAGCCCACGGGACAGGGAGAAGACCCAGTACTTC

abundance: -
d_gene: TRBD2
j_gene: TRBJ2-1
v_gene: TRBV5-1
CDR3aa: CASSFLAGTYNEQFF
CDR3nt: TGCGCCAGCAGCTTTCTAGCGGGGACCTACAATGAGCAGTTCTTC

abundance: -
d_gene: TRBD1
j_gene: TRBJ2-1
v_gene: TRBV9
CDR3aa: CASSATGGIGNEQFF
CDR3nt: TGTGCCAGCAGCGCGACAGGGGGCATAGGTAATGAGCAGTTCTTC

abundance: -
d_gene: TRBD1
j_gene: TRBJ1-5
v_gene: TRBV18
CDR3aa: CASSPDRAGSNQPQHF
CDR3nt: TGTGCCAGCTCACCCGACAGGGCGGGCAGCAATCAGCCCCAGCATTTT

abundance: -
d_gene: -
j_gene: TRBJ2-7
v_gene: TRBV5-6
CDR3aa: CASRGRAKGNEQYF
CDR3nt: TGTGCCAGCCGCGGAAGGGCGAAGGGGAACGAGCAGTACTTC

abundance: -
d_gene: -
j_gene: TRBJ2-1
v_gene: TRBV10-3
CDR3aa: CAISESGYNEQFF
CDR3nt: TGTGCCATCAGTGAGTCGGGTTACAATGAGCAGTTCTTC

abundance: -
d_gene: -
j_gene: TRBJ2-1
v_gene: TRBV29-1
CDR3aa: CSVGNHNEQFF
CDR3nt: TGCAGCGTTGGGAACCACAATGAGCAGTTCTTC

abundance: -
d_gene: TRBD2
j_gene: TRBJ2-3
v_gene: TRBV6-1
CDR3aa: CASRGTTGDTQYF
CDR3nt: TGTGCCAGCAGAGGGACTACGGGGGATACGCAGTATTTT

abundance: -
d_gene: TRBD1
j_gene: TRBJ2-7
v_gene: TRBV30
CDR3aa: CAWSKGQLYEQYF
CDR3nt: TGTGCCTGGAGTAAGGGACAGTTATACGAGCAGTACTTC

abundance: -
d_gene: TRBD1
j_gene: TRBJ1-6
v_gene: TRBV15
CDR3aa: CATSDTDRKNSPLHF
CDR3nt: TGTGCCACCAGCGATACGGACAGGAAAAATTCACCCCTCCACTTT

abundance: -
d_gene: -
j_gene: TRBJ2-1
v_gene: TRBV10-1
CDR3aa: CASSEGGGSEQFF
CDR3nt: TGCGCCAGCAGTGAGGGGGGGGGCAGTGAGCAGTTCTTC

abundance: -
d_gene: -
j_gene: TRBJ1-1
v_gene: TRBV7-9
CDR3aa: CASVGSIRVNTEAFF
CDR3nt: TGTGCCAGCGTCGGCAGCATAAGGGTGAACACTGAAGCTTTCTTT

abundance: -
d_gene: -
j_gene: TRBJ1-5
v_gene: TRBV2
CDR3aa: CASSGEGGNQPQHF
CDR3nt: TGTGCCAGCAGCGGAGAGGGCGGCAATCAGCCCCAGCATTTT

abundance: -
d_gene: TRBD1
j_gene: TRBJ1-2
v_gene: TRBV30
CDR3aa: CAWSEWQGVKGYTF
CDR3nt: TGTGCCTGGAGTGAGTGGCAGGGGGTTAAGGGCTACACCTTC

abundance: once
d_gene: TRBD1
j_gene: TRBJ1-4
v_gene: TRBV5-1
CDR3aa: CASSYGTANEKLFF
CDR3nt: TGCGCCAGCAGTTATGGGACAGCTAATGAAAAACTGTTTTTT

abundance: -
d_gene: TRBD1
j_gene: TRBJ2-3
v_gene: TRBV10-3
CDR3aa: CATADRDDTQYF
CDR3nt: TGTGCCACAGCTGACAGGGACGATACGCAGTATTTT

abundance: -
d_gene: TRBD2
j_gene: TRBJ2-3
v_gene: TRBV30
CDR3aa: CAWSVLAGGDTQYF
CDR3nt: TGTGCCTGGAGTGTCCTAGCGGGGGGGGATACGCAGTATTTT

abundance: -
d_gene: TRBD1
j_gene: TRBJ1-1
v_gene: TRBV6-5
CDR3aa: CASKRDRGNTEAFF
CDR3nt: TGTGCCAGCAAACGAGACAGGGGTAACACTGAAGCTTTCTTT

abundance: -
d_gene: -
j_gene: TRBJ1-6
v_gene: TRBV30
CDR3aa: CAWSVRDGYNSPLHF
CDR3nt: TGTGCCTGGAGTGTACGGGACGGCTATAATTCACCCCTCCACTTT

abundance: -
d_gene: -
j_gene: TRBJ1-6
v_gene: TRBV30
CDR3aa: CAWSEGQLNSPLHF
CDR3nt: TGTGCCTGGAGTGAGGGGCAACTGAATTCACCCCTCCACTTT

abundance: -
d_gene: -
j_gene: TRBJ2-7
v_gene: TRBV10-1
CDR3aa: CASSSADSTYEQYF
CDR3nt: TGCGCCAGCAGTTCGGCGGATTCGACCTACGAGCAGTACTTC

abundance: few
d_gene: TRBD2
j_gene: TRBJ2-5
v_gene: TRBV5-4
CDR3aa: CASSRTSGGANTETQYF
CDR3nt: TGTGCCAGCAGTCGGACTAGCGGGGGGGCCAACACAGAGACCCAGTACTTC

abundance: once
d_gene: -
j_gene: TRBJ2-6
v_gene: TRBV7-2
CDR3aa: CASSLGLAGANVLTF
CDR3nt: TGTGCCAGCAGCTTAGGCCTAGCTGGGGCCAACGTCCTGACTTTC

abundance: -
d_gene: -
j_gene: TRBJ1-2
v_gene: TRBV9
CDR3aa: CASSVDYSNYGYTF
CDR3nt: TGTGCCAGCAGCGTAGACTACAGTAATTATGGCTACACCTTC

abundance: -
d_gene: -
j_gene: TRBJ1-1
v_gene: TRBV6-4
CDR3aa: CASGRSMNTEAFF
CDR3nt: TGTGCCAGCGGACGGTCAATGAACACTGAAGCTTTCTTT

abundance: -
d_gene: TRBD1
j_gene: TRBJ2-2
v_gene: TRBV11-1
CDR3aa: CASSSGQGRTGELFF
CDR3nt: TGTGCCAGCAGCTCCGGACAGGGACGGACCGGGGAGCTGTTTTTT

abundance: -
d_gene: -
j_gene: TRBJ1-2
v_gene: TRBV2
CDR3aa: CASSRVIELYGYTF
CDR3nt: TGTGCCAGCAGTAGGGTTATTGAGCTCTATGGCTACACCTTC

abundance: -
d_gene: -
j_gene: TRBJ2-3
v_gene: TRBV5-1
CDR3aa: CASSSDGISTDTQYF
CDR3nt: TGCGCCAGCAGCTCGGACGGAATAAGCACAGATACGCAGTATTTT

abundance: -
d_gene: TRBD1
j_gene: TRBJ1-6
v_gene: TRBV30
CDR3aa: CAWSPGQGVSPLHF
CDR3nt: TGTGCCTGGAGTCCGGGACAGGGGGTTTCACCCCTCCACTTT

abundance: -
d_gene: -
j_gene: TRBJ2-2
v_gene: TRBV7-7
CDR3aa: CASRLGINTGELFF
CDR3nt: TGTGCTAGCCGGCTGGGGATTAACACCGGGGAGCTGTTTTTT

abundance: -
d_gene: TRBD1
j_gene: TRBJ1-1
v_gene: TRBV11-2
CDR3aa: CASSRDRNTEAFF
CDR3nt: TGTGCCAGCAGCCGGGACAGGAACACTGAAGCTTTCTTT

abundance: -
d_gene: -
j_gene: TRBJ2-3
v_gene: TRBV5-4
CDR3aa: CASSSSSATDTQYF
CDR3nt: TGTGCCAGCAGCTCCTCTAGCGCCACAGATACGCAGTATTTT

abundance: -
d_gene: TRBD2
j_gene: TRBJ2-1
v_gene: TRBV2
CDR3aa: CASTWTSWDEQFF
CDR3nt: TGTGCCAGCACCTGGACTAGCTGGGATGAGCAGTTCTTC

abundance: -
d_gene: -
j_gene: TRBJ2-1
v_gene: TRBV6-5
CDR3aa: CASSSSSSYNEQFF
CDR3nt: TGTGCCAGCAGTTCCTCCTCCTCCTACAATGAGCAGTTCTTC